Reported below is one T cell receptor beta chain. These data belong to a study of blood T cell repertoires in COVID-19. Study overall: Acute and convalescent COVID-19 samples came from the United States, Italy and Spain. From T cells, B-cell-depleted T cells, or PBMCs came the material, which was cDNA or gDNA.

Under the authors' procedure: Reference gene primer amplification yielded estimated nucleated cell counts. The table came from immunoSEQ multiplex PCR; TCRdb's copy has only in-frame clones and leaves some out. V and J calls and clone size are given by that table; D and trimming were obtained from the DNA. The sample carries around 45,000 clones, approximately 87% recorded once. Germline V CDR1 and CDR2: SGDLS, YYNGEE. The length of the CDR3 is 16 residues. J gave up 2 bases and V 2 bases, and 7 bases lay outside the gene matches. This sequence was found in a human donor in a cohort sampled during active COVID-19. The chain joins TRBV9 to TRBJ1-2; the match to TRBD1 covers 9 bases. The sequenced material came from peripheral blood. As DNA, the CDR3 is TGTGCCAGCAGCGTGGGGGACAGGGCGATGAACTATGGCTACACCTTC. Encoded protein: CASSVGDRAMNYGYTF.